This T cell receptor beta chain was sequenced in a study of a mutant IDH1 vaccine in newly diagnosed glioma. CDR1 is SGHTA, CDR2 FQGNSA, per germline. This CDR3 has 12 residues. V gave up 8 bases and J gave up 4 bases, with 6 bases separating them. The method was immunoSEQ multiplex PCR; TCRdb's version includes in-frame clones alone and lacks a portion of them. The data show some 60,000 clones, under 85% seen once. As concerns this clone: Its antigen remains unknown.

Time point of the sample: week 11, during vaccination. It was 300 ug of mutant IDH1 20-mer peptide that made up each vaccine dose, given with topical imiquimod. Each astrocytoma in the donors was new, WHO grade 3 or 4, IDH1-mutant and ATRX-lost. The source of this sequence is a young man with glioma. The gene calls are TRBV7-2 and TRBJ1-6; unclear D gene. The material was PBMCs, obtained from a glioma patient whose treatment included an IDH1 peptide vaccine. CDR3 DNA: TGTGCCAGCCGGTCATATAATTCACCCCTCCACTTT. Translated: CASRSYNSPLHF. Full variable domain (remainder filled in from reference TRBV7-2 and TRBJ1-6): GAGVSQSPSNKVTEKGKDVELRCDPISGHTALYWYRQSLGQGLEFLIYFQGNSAPDKSGLPSDRFSAERTGGSVSTLTIQRTQQEDSAVYLCASRSYNSPLHFGNGTRLTVT.